Listed below are T cell receptor beta chains from one sample, sequenced in a study of identical twins. Via MiXCR, TCRdb re-called the 5' RACE reads, giving one row per CDR3 protein. Altogether 450,000 to 650,000 distinct CDR3 sequences are present, about 16% being singletons, with the ten largest covering 0.44%. The same sample was also studied in work on yellow fever vaccine responses in identical twins.

The sequencing sample was made of CD4+ T cells sorted from blood. All receptors come from a woman under 30 in good health. Each CDR3 is given with its conserved first and last residue. A D gene is named only where the DNA matches it firmly. Clone size is shown for a subset of rows, as once, few, many or a class of expanded clone.

length | J | V | size | D | DNA | CDR3
16 | TRBJ2-5 | TRBV7-2 | NA | TRBD2 | TGTGCCAGCAGCTTAGCGGGTAGCGGGAGGATGGAGACCCAGTACTTC | CASSLAGSGRMETQYF
16 | TRBJ1-4 | TRBV5-1 | few | NA | TGCGCCAGCAGCTTGGGAGGGCCCAAGACGAATGAAAAACTGTTTTTT | CASSLGGPKTNEKLFF
16 | TRBJ1-6 | TRBV3-1 | few | NA | TGTGCCAGCAGCCGGAGGGCTGGGGTGAATAATTCACCCCTCCACTTT | CASSRRAGVNNSPLHF
14 | TRBJ1-5 | TRBV2 | NA | NA | TGTGCCAGCAGGGACGGACAGATCAATCAGCCCCAGCATTTT | CASRDGQINQPQHF
15 | TRBJ1-1 | TRBV5-1 | NA | TRBD1 | TGCGCCAGCAGCGAATGGACAGGGGGCTACACTGAAGCTTTCTTT | CASSEWTGGYTEAFF
12 | TRBJ1-3 | TRBV12-3/TRBV12-4 | NA | NA | TGTGCCACCACATCAAGGGGAAACACCATATATTTT | CATTSRGNTIYF
15 | TRBJ1-2 | TRBV6-1 | NA | NA | TGTGCCAGCAGTGCCCATGGGGTCGCTAACTATGGCTACACCTTC | CASSAHGVANYGYTF
15 | TRBJ2-5 | TRBV25-1 | many | NA | TGTGCCAGCAGCGAGGGTAGGACACTTCAAGAGACCCAGTACTTC | CASSEGRTLQETQYF
17 | TRBJ2-7 | TRBV18 | NA | NA | TGTGCCAGCTCACCACTCTTATCTAGACGGGACCCCTACGAGCAGTACTTC | CASSPLLSRRDPYEQYF
13 | TRBJ1-4 | TRBV5-1 | NA | NA | TGCGCCAGCAGCTTTCAGCCGGGTGAAAAACTGTTTTTT | CASSFQPGEKLFF
13 | TRBJ2-3 | TRBV9 | NA | NA | TGTGCCAGCAGCCCGAGTTTTGTGGCTAGCAAACATTTT | CASSPSFVASKHF